This TCR beta chain was identified in a study of vaccination and CD4 T cells after COVID-19. The Oncomine TCR Beta short-read assay sequenced DNA from cultured CD4+ T cells. TCRdb re-called the PCR reads through MiXCR, storing one row per CDR3 protein. The table has under 25,000 distinct CDR3 sequences, approximately 22% seen once. Germline assignment: CDR1 DFQATT and CDR2 SNEGSKA (reference sequence). Trimming removed 3 bases at V and 6 bases at J, with 14 bases between. CDR3 size: 14 residues. Comments on this clonotype: The antigen remains undetermined.

Treatment here: roughly 10-day PBMC culture with coronavirus spike peptide pools or control peptides (ViraFEST assay). The rearrangement joins TRBV20-1 to TRBJ1-4; D is uncertain. Material: cultured CD4+ T cells from blood. This TCR came from a human donor with COVID-19. CDR3 in DNA: TGCAGTGCTAGGGACCTGGTACTGGATGAAAAACTGTTTTTT. Residues: CSARDLVLDEKLFF.